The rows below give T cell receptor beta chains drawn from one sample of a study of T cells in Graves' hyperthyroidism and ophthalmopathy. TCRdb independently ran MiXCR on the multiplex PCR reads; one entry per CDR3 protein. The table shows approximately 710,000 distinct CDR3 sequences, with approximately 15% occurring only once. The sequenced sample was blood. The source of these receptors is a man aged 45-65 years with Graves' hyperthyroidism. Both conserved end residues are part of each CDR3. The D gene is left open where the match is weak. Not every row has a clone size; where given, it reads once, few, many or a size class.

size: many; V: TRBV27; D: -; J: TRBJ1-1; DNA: TGTGCCAGCAGTTCCACGGGTGGGGGCAACACTGAAGCTTTCTTT; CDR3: CASSSTGGGNTEAFF
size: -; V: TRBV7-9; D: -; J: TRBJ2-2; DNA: TGTGCCAGCAGTGTCAGTGGGGCTGGCGGGGAGCTGTTTTTT; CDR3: CASSVSGAGGELFF
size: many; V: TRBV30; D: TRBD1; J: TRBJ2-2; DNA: TGTGCCTGGTTGACAGGGTTAGCGAACACCGGGGAGCTGTTTTTT; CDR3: CAWLTGLANTGELFF
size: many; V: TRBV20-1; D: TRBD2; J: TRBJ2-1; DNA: TGCAGTGCTACCAGACTAGCACGCTCCTACAATGAGCAGTTCTTC; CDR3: CSATRLARSYNEQFF
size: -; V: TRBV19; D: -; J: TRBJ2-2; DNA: TGTGCCAGTAGCCTAATACAGGTCGACACCGGGGAGCTGTTTTTT; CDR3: CASSLIQVDTGELFF
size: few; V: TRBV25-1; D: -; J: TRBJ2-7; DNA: TGTGCCAGCAGTGAATTCAATTGGACCTACGAGCAGTACTTC; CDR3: CASSEFNWTYEQYF
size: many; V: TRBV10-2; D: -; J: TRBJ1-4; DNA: TGCGCCAGCAGTGAAGGGTTCGTGGCTAATGAAAAACTGTTTTTT; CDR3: CASSEGFVANEKLFF
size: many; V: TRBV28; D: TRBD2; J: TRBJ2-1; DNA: TGTGCCAGCAGTCCCGCCGGGACTAGCGGGAGGCTGTGGAATGAGCAGTTCTTC; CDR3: CASSPAGTSGRLWNEQFF
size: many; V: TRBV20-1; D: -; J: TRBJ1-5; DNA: TGCAGTGCCCGGAGCGGGGCCTGGCAGCCCCAGCATTTT; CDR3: CSARSGAWQPQHF
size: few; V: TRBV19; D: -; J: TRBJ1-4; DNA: TGTGCCAGTACCTTGAACCGGAGCCACAGCGGGAAAAAACTGTTTTTT; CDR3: CASTLNRSHSGKKLFF
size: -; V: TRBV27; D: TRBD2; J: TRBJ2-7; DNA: TGTGCCAGCAGTTCCGCGGGACTAGCGGGCTCCTACGAGCAGTACTTC; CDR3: CASSSAGLAGSYEQYF
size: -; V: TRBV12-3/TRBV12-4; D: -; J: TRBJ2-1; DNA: TGTGCCAGCAGTCAGCCGGGAAACAATGAGCAGTTCTTC; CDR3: CASSQPGNNEQFF
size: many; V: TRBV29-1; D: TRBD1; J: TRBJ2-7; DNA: TGCAGCGTTGCGGGACAGGGGACTCGGTACTTGAGCGAGCAGTACTTC; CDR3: CSVAGQGTRYLSEQYF
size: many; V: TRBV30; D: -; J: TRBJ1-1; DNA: TGTGCCTGGACTGGGGGTGTCAGATTGAACACTGAAGCTTTCTTT; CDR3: CAWTGGVRLNTEAFF
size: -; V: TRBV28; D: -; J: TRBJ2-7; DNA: TGTGCCAGCGGGGTAGCGTACGAGCAGTACTTC; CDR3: CASGVAYEQYF
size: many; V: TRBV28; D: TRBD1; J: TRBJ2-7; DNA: TGTGCCAGCAGTTTAAATCTTGTGACAGGGACCTACGAGCAGTACTTC; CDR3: CASSLNLVTGTYEQYF
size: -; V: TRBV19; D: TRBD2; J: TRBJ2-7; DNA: TGTGCCAGTAGGAAGACTAGCGTAGACATCAACGAGCAGTACTTC; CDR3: CASRKTSVDINEQYF
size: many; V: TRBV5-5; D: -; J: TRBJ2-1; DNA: TGTGCCAGCAGCCTTGCCCCCGGGTCCGTGGGCGAGCAGTTCTTC; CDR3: CASSLAPGSVGEQFF
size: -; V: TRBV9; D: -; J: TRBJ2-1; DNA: TGTGCCAGCAGCGGGGACTGGACAGCGGCTTACAATGAGCAGTTCTTC; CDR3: CASSGDWTAAYNEQFF
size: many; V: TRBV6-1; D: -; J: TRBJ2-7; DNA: TGTGCCAGCAGGGCAGGGGTAGGATCCTACGAGCAGTACTTC; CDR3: CASRAGVGSYEQYF
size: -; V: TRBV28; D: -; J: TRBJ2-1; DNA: TGTGCCAGCAGTTTGAGGGTTGCTATTGGGATTGAGCAGTTCTTC; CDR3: CASSLRVAIGIEQFF
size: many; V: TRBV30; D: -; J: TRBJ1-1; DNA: TGTGCCTGGAGTCCGATGAACACTGAAGCTTTCTTT; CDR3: CAWSPMNTEAFF
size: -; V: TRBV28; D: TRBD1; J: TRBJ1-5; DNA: TGTGCCAGCAGCGGGACAGGTTCGGGCCATAGCAATCAGCCCCAGCATTTT; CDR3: CASSGTGSGHSNQPQHF
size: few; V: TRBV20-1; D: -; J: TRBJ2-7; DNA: TGCAGTGCTAGACCCCTAGACGCACAAGTCTACGAGCAGTACTTC; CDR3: CSARPLDAQVYEQYF
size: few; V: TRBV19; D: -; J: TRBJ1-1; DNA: TGTGCCAGTAGTATCGGGTTGGCTGAAGCTTTCTTT; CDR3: CASSIGLAEAFF
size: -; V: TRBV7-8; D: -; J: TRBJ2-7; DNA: TGTGCCAGCAGCTTAGTTGGGGGGGCCGGGTACGAGCAGTACTTC; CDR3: CASSLVGGAGYEQYF
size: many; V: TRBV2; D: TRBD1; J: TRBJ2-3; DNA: TGTGCCAGCAGCTCCCTGACAGGGGGCGAAGATACGCAGTATTTT; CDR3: CASSSLTGGEDTQYF
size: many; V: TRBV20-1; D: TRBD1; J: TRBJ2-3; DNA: TGCAGTGCTCCCCGACAGGGGCCTTTCACAGATACGCAGTATTTT; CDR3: CSAPRQGPFTDTQYF
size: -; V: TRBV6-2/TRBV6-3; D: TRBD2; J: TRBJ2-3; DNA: TGTGCCAGCAGTTACTCGAAACTAGCGGGTTCCACAGATACGCAGTATTTT; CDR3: CASSYSKLAGSTDTQYF
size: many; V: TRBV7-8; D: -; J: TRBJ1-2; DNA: TGTGCCAGCAGCTTTGCTCCTGGGGGCAATGGCTACACCTTC; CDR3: CASSFAPGGNGYTF
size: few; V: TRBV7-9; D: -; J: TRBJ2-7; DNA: TGTGCCAGCAGCTTTGATTGGGAATCGAGCGAGCAGTACTTC; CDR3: CASSFDWESSEQYF
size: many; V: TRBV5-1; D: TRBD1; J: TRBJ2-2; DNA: TGCGCCAGCAGCTATGGGACAGGCAGTACGAACACCGGGGAGCTGTTTTTT; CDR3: CASSYGTGSTNTGELFF
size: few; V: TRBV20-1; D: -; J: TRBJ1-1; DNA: TGCAGTGCTAACCAAGGGGACACTGAAGCTTTCTTT; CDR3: CSANQGDTEAFF
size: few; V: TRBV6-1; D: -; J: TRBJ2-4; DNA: TGTGCCAGCAGTCCCCTAGGGGGGAGGGCCGAAGCCAAAAACATTCAGTACTTC; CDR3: CASSPLGGRAEAKNIQYF
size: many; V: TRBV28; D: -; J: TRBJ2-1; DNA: TGTGCCAGCAGTTTAATGGGGGTCTTCTACAATGAGCAGTTCTTC; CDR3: CASSLMGVFYNEQFF
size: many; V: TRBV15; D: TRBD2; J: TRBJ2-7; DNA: TGTGCCACCCGACTAGCGGGAGGACCCTACGAGCAGTACTTC; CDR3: CATRLAGGPYEQYF
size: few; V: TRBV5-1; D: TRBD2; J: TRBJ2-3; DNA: TGCGCCAGCAGAAGAGGACTAGCGGGAGATACGCAGTATTTT; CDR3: CASRRGLAGDTQYF
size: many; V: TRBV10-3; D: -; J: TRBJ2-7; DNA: TGTGCCATCAGTGAGAGGTTAGCCTCCACATACGAGCAGTACTTC; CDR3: CAISERLASTYEQYF
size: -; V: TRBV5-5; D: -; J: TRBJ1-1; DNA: TGTGCCAGCAGCCCCGATTGGTCTATGAACACTGAAGCTTTCTTT; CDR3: CASSPDWSMNTEAFF
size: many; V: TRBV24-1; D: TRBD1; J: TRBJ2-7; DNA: TGTGCCACCAGTGATCCTACAGGGGGCAACTACGAGCAGTACTTC; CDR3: CATSDPTGGNYEQYF
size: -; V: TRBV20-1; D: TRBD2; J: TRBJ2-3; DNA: TGCAGTGCTCCTGATGCACTAGCGGGAGGAAGGGATACGCAGTATTTT; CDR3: CSAPDALAGGRDTQYF
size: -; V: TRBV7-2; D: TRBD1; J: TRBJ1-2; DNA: TGTGCCAGCAGCTTAGCGACAGGACAGGGGGCCTATGGCTACACCTTC; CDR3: CASSLATGQGAYGYTF
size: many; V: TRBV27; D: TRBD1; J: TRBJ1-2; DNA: TGTGCCACGCGTATTGGGACAGGCCGCTTTAACTATGGCTACACCTTC; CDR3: CATRIGTGRFNYGYTF
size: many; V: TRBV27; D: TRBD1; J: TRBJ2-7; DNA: TGTGCCAGCAGTTTCGCGGCCGGGACAGGGGGGTTGGAGCAGTACTTC; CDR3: CASSFAAGTGGLEQYF
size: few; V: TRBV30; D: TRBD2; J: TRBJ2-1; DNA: TGTGCCCTCACCCTTGGACTAGCGGGAGCTTACAATGAGCAGTTCTTC; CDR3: CALTLGLAGAYNEQFF
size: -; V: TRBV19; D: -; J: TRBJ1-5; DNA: TGTGCCAGCGGAGAATTATATAGCAATCAGCCCCAGCATTTT; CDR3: CASGELYSNQPQHF
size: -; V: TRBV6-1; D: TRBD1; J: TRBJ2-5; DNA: TGTGCCAGTGACAGGGTTCGAGAGACCCAGTACTTC; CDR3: CASDRVRETQYF
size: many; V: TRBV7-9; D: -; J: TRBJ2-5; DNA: TGTGCCAGCGTTAAAGGACCTCCACAAGAGACCCAGTACTTC; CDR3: CASVKGPPQETQYF
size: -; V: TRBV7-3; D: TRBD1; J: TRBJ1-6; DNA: TGTGCCAGCGCAACAGGGGGCATCGATTCACCCCTCCACTTT; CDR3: CASATGGIDSPLHF
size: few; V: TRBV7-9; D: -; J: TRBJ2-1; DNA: TGTGCCAGCAGCGGGATGCCACTATTATACAATGAGCAGTTCTTC; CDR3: CASSGMPLLYNEQFF
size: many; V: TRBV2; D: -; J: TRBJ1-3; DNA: TGTGCCAGCAGTGTGATCCTTTTCCCTCGAGGGGGTTCTGGAAACACCATATATTTT; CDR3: CASSVILFPRGGSGNTIYF
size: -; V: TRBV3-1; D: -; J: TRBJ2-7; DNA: TGTGCCAGCAGCCAAGACGACTCTACCTACGAGCAGTACTTC; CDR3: CASSQDDSTYEQYF
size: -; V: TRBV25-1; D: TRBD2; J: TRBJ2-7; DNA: TGTGCCAGCAGTGAGCCTAGCGGGAGATTCCACGAGCAGTACTTC; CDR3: CASSEPSGRFHEQYF
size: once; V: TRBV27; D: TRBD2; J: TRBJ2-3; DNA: TGTGCCAGCAGTTTGGCGGGAGGGAGCACAGATGCGCAGTATTTT; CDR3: CASSLAGGSTDAQYF
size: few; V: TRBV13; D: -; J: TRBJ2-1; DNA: TGTGCCAGCAGCTTAACCCGCCTCAACAATGAGCAGTTCTTC; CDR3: CASSLTRLNNEQFF
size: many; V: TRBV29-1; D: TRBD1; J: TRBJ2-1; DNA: TGCAGCGTTGACAGGGGGCTCTCGAATGAGCAGTTCTTC; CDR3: CSVDRGLSNEQFF
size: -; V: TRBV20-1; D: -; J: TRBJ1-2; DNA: TGCAGTGCTAACAACAGGCGGACTAACTATGGCTACACCTTC; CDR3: CSANNRRTNYGYTF
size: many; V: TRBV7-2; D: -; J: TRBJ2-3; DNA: TGTGCCAGCAGCCCCGCTATAGGGCACACAGATACGCAGTATTTT; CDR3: CASSPAIGHTDTQYF
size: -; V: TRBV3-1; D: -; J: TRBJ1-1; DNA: TGTGCCAGCAGCCAAGATGGGGGGAGGTTCACTGAAGCTTTCTTT; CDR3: CASSQDGGRFTEAFF
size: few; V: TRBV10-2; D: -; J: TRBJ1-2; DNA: TGCGCCAGCACTCCCGAGGGGGGTGACTATGGCTACACCTTC; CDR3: CASTPEGGDYGYTF